The 3 T cell receptor beta chains listed next were all sequenced from one sample in a study of patients and donors after allogeneic stem cell transplantation (dated by TCRdb to 2020 to 2021). The receptor library was made with RT-PCR. Sequenced on a NextSeq 550. TCRdb redid the processing of the public reads, applying fastp at Q25 and MiXCR, and retained in-frame beta chains. One record per CDR3 amino acid sequence lists the most common genes and DNA. The sample includes approximately 170,000 distinct CDR3 sequences, with approximately 22% observed a single time. The ten largest account for 25% to 30% of the sample. The sequencing input was blood, either unsorted or a sorted T cell fraction (not recorded which). These receptors all come from a human donor who was either an allogeneic HSCT recipient or a stem cell or donor lymphocyte infusion donor (not recorded which). It is not recorded whose cells these are; they may come from a transplant donor.

This clonotype was seen a handful of times. The chain uses TRBV12-3 or TRBV12-4 and TRBJ2-1; D not resolved. Trimming left V 8 bases short and J 3 bases short, with 2 bases between. This CDR3 region has 10 residues. CDR3 nucleotides: TGTGCCAGCTACTACAATGAGCAGTTCTTC. It specifies CASYYNEQFF.

In its sample, this clonotype was seen a few times. The V and J genes are TRBV20-1 and TRBJ2-1, with 10 positions matching TRBD2. The CDR3 spans 16 residues. V lost 2 bases to trimming and J lost 6 bases; unmatched junction nucleotides: 10. Germline CDR1 and CDR2: DFQATT and SNEGSKA (reference sequence). The CDR3 loop reads CSARWASGRKSNEQFF. The CDR3 nucleotides read TGCAGTGCTAGATGGGCTAGCGGGAGAAAGAGCAATGAGCAGTTCTTC.

This clonotype showed up just a few times. One end of the junction is discordant with germline, which a read error may explain. The V call is TRBV12-3 or TRBV12-4, the J call TRBJ1-1; 10 bases match TRBD1. The CDR3 totals 13 residues. The CDR3 here is CASRLGQGGEAFF. In nucleotides, the CDR3 is TGTGCCAGCAGATTAGGACAGGGGGGGGAAGCTTTCTTT.